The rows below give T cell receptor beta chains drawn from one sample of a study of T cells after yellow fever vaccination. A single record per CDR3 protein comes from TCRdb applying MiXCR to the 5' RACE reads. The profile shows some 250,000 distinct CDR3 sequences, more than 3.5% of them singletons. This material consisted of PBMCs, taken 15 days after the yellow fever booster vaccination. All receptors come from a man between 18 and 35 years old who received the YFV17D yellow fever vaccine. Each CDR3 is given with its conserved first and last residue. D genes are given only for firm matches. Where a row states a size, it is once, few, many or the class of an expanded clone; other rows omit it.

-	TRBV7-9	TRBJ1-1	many	CASSLSGRDTEAFF	TGTGCCAGCAGCTTGTCAGGGCGGGACACTGAAGCTTTCTTT
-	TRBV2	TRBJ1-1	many	CASRVDRLGGTEAFF	TGTGCCAGCAGGGTCGACAGGTTGGGGGGGACTGAAGCTTTCTTT
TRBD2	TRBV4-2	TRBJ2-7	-	CASSLRKGGSEQYF	TGTGCCAGCAGCCTCCGGAAAGGCGGGAGCGAGCAGTACTTC
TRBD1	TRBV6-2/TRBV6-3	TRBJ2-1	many	CASSWGFVYGQGRNEQFF	TGTGCCAGCAGTTGGGGGTTTGTTTACGGACAGGGAAGAAATGAGCAGTTCTTC
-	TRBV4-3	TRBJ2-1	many	CASSDGNEQFF	TGCGCCAGCAGCGACGGCAATGAGCAGTTCTTC
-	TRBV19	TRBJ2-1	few	CASTSSAAYNEQFF	TGTGCCAGTACTTCATCGGCGGCTTACAATGAGCAGTTCTTC
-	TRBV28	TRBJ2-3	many	CASNNQNTDTQYF	TGTGCCAGCAATAACCAGAACACAGATACGCAGTATTTT
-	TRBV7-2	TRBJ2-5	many	CASSPGRSQETQYF	TGTGCCAGCAGCCCAGGGCGGAGCCAAGAGACCCAGTACTTC
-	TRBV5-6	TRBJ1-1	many	CASSRGPEAFF	TGTGCCAGCAGCCGGGGCCCTGAAGCTTTCTTT
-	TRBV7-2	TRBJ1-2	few	CASSLRTGNYGYTF	TGTGCCAGCAGCTTACGGACTGGGAACTATGGCTACACCTTC
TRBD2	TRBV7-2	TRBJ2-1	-	CASSVAGGASNEQFF	TGTGCCAGCAGCGTAGCGGGGGGGGCGTCAAATGAGCAGTTCTTC